Below are 28 T cell receptor beta chains sequenced from a single sample in a study of blood T cells in healthy people across ages. It was with a sample-barcoded 5' primer and a J-beta primer mix that a second PCR of about 6 to 12 cycles was run. In TCRdb, the 5' RACE reads were re-called with MiXCR into one record per CDR3 protein. The sample contains some 900,000 distinct CDR3 sequences, more than 25% of which appear only once. The sample taken for sequencing was blood. The receptors here all came from a woman of 80 years or more in good health.

The chain is built from TRBV19 and TRBJ2-3; TRBD1 is a possible D gene (6 bases). V was trimmed by 5 bases and J by 3 bases, leaving 12 bases between them. CDR1 and CDR2 (germline): LNHDA, SQIVND (reference sequence). CDR3 length: 14 amino acids. This CDR3 is CASSSGTKTDTQYF. DNA of the CDR3: TGTGCCAGTAGTTCTGGGACAAAAACAGATACGCAGTATTTT.

With respect to this clonotype: Mismatch with germline at one junction end may stem from a read error. The chain has TRBV20-1 and TRBJ2-6; D possibly corresponds to TRBD1 (6 bases). CDR1 is DFQATT and CDR2 is SNEGSKA in the germline V gene (reference sequence). The CDR3 has 16 amino acids. CDR3 sequence (DNA): TGCAGTACTAGAGCTACAGGGTTGCGAGGGGCCAACGCCCTGACTTTC. Translated: CSTRATGLRGANALTF.

This clonotype was detected ten times or more. The rearrangement uses TRBV28 and TRBJ2-7; 8 bases map to TRBD1. The CDR3 is 16 residues long. Germline CDR1 and CDR2: MDHEN and SYDVKM. V shed 5 bases and J 3 bases; nucleotides not matched to a gene: 12. In nucleotides, the CDR3 is TGTGCCAGCAGTCCTCACTCCGGGACAGGTCTCTACGAGCAGTACTTC. This sequence encodes CASSPHSGTGLYEQYF.

In this sample, this clonotype turned up many times. This chain connects TRBV7-9 to TRBJ2-5; 9 bases map to TRBD1. Germline CDR1 SEHNR, CDR2 FQNEAQ (reference sequence). After removal of 1 base from V and 4 bases from J, the junction contained 7 bases not matched to a gene. The CDR3 sequence is 16 residues long. This CDR3 is CASSLGDRVFVETQYF. For the CDR3, the DNA is TGTGCCAGCAGCTTAGGGGACAGGGTATTCGTAGAGACCCAGTACTTC.

This clonotype showed up many times. The rearrangement links TRBV5-5 to TRBJ1-1; 9 positions match TRBD1. The CDR3 consists of 19 residues. The V gene end was trimmed by 0 bases and the J gene end by 0 bases; junction bases not matched to a gene: 12. In germline, CDR1 is SGHKS, CDR2 YYEKEE (reference sequence). The CDR3 region is CASSLAPRDRGNVNTEAFF. CDR3 bases: TGTGCCAGCAGCTTGGCTCCGCGTGACAGGGGGAACGTGAACACTGAAGCTTTCTTT. The full variable domain, rest sourced from reference TRBV5-5 and TRBJ1-1, is DAGVTQSPTHLIKTRGQQVTLRCSPISGHKSVSWYQQVLGQGPQFIFQYYEKEERGRGNFPDRFSARQFPNYSSELNVNALLLGDSALYLCASSLAPRDRGNVNTEAFFGQGTRLTVV.

This clonotype was counted at least ten times. The chain employs TRBV24-1 and TRBJ2-3; a weak D match, TRBD1 (6 bases). V was clipped by 5 bases and J by 3 bases, with 29 bases between them. This CDR3 comprises 20 residues. Per germline, CDR1 KGHDR and CDR2 SFDVKD. The CDR3, as DNA: TGTGCCACCAGTGGTCAGGGGCGCTTTACTGATCTCCATAAAACAGATACGCAGTATTTT. This translates into CATSGQGRFTDLHKTDTQYF.

The V and J genes are TRBV30 and TRBJ1-1; D perhaps matches TRBD1 (5 bases). The V gene's germline CDR1 is GTSNPN and CDR2 SVGIG (reference sequence). This CDR3 spans 13 amino acids. V shed 0 bases and J shed 3 bases, with 8 bases lying between them. Here the CDR3 reads CAWSVRGDTEAFF. CDR3 nucleotide sequence: TGTGCCTGGAGTGTAAGGGGTGACACTGAAGCTTTCTTT.

Points on this clonotype: A read error may be the cause here, since a much bigger clone is one base away. The gene calls are TRBV2 and TRBJ2-7, with 8 nucleotides matching TRBD2. CDR1 is SNHLY, CDR2 FYNNEI, per germline. This CDR3 has 15 amino acids. Trimming removed 5 bases from V and 7 bases from J; junction bases left unmatched: 13. CDR3: CASSHGRSGGNEQYF. CDR3 nucleotide sequence: TGTGCCAGCAGTCATGGGCGGAGCGGGGGTAATGAGCAGTACTTC. Supplemented by reference TRBV2 and TRBJ2-7, the full variable domain reads EPEVTQTPSHQVTQMGQEVILRCVPISNHLYFYWYRQILGQKVEFLVSFYNNEISEKSEIFDDQFSVERPDGSNFTLKIRSTKLEDSAMYFCASSHGRSGGNEQYFGPGTRLTVT.

This clonotype has only a few counts. DNA of the CDR3: TGCGCCAGCAGCCAAGATACCGGCAGCTATGGCTACACCTTC. The encoded protein is CASSQDTGSYGYTF. The J gene is TRBJ1-2, the V gene TRBV4-3; D uncertain. Germline CDR1 and CDR2: LGHNA and YSLEER. Trimming left V 0 bases short and J 4 bases short, with 9 bases between. The CDR3 totals 14 residues.

The chain carries TRBV27 and TRBJ1-1; no reliable D call. The CDR3 has 13 amino acids. Trimming took 8 bases from V and 4 from J, leaving 14 bases between them. From germline, CDR1 is MNHEY and CDR2 SMNVEV (reference sequence). The CDR3 here is CASRDGVGTEAFF. The CDR3 bases are TGTGCCAGCCGAGATGGGGTGGGCACTGAAGCTTTCTTT.

The J gene is TRBJ1-3, the V gene TRBV30; TRBD1 aligns across 8 bases. The CDR3 length is 14 residues. Germline trimming cut 3 bases from V and 4 bases from J; bases unmatched to any gene: 5. CDR1 and CDR2 from the germline V gene are GTSNPN and SVGIG (reference sequence). CDR3 in DNA: TGTGCCTGGAGGGCAGGGGGCGCCGGAAACACCATATATTTT. Its translation is CAWRAGGAGNTIYF.

In this sample, this clonotype turned up many times. The chain links TRBV7-9 to TRBJ2-1, with 9 bases fitting TRBD2. Looked up from germline, CDR1 is SEHNR and CDR2 is FQNEAQ (reference sequence). The CDR3 sequence is 16 residues long. The junction had 4 bases not matched to a gene; V was cut back by 1 base and J by 3 bases. In DNA form, the CDR3 reads TGTGCCAGCAGCTTAGACGCGGGGGGGAACTACAATGAGCAGTTCTTC. Amino acid sequence: CASSLDAGGNYNEQFF.

On this clonotype itself: This may arise from a read error, as a much more abundant clone is one base away. The chain joins TRBV5-5 to TRBJ1-1, with 7 bases lining up with TRBD1. Trimming cost V 2 bases and J 3 bases; bases outside gene matches: 13. The CDR3 has 17 amino acids. Per the germline V gene, CDR1 is SGHKS and CDR2 is YYEKEE (reference sequence). CDR3 protein: CASSFAPTGLKDTEAFF. DNA of the CDR3: TGTGCCAGCAGCTTCGCCCCGACAGGGCTTAAGGACACTGAAGCTTTCTTT.

The chain couples TRBV20-1 to TRBJ2-5; D perhaps matches TRBD2 (5 bases). Looked up from germline, CDR1 is DFQATT and CDR2 is SNEGSKA (reference sequence). This CDR3 has 13 residues. Trimming took off 3 bases at V and 4 bases at J, with 12 bases between the two ends. The CDR3 sequence: CSARETTLETQYF. The CDR3 DNA follows: TGCAGTGCTAGGGAGACTACCCTAGAGACCCAGTACTTC.

This clonotype was seen a few times. The rearrangement uses TRBV11-3 and TRBJ2-5, with unresolved D. CDR3 length: 12 residues. V was cut by 7 bases and J by 5 bases, with 11 bases left in between. Germline V CDR1 and CDR2: SGHNT, YENEEA. The DNA of the CDR3 is TGTGCCAGCACCCGAAGTCAGGAGACCCAGTACTTC. This codes for CASTRSQETQYF.

The rearrangement uses TRBV29-1 and TRBJ2-5; TRBD2 might be the D (6 bases). Germline V gives CDR1 SQVTM, CDR2 ANQGSEA. Trimming cost V 7 bases and J 4 bases, with 10 bases left between them. The CDR3 runs 11 residues. CDR3 loop: CSGGGVETQYF. For the CDR3, the DNA is TGCAGCGGGGGCGGGGTAGAGACCCAGTACTTC. Together with reference TRBV29-1 and TRBJ2-5, the CDR3 gives the full variable domain: SAVISQKPSRDICQRGTSLTIQCQVDSQVTMMFWYRQQPGQSLTLIATANQGSEATYESGFVIDKFPISRPNLTFSTLTVSNMSPEDSSIYLCSGGGVETQYFGPGTRLLVL.

This clonotype was counted only a few times. The genes are TRBV2 and TRBJ2-1, with 12 bases lining up with TRBD2. This CDR3 spans 17 amino acids. V gave up 10 bases and J gave up 4 bases; unmatched junction bases: 14. Germline values: CDR1 SNHLY, CDR2 FYNNEI. CDR3 sequence reads: CATKKELAGGIYNEQFF. The CDR3 DNA reads TGTGCCACCAAAAAGGAGCTAGCGGGGGGGATTTACAATGAGCAGTTCTTC.

This rearrangement joins TRBV24-1 to TRBJ2-5, with D possibly TRBD2 on 5 matching bases. Trimming cost V 4 bases and J 5 bases, with 16 bases left between them. The germline V gene encodes CDR1 KGHDR and CDR2 SFDVKD. This CDR3 is 15 amino acids long. The CDR3 sequence is CATSDPGQRGETQYF. Written as DNA, the CDR3 is TGTGCCACCAGTGACCCTGGGCAACGAGGGGAGACCCAGTACTTC.

Only a few counts were recorded for this clonotype. This chain joins TRBV10-2 and TRBJ1-2, with D possibly matching TRBD1 (6 bases). The CDR3 loop spans 13 amino acids. Trimming took 6 bases from V and 4 from J, leaving 12 bases between them. Germline loops: CDR1 WSHSY, CDR2 SAAADI. In nucleotides, the CDR3 is TGCGCCAGCAGCGCGGACAGTTTCTATGGCTACACCTTC. This gives the protein CASSADSFYGYTF.

This clonotype came up many times. The CDR3 spells CASSQGPREQFF. The CDR3 DNA reads as TGTGCCAGCAGCCAAGGTCCCCGGGAGCAGTTCTTC. The rearrangement links TRBV3-1 to TRBJ2-1; D is undetermined. The germline CDR1 and CDR2 sequences are LGHDT and YNNKEL (reference sequence). The CDR3 has 12 residues. V lost 1 base to trimming and J lost 10 bases, with 8 bases between them.

Regarding this clonotype: One junction end disagrees with the germline gene, perhaps due to a read error. The chain combines TRBV9 with TRBJ1-6; D gene ambiguous. The CDR3 runs to 14 residues. Germline V gene sequence: CDR1 SGDLS, CDR2 YYNGEE. The CDR3 nucleotides are TGTGCCAGCAGCGTATCCCGCAATAATTTACCCCTCCACTTT. Its translation is CASSVSRNNLPLHF.

The J gene is TRBJ2-1, the V gene TRBV6-6, with D possibly being TRBD1 or TRBD2 (5 bases each). The J call may be wrong; the DNA end is better matched by TRBJ2-7. This CDR3 contains 14 residues. Per the germline V gene, CDR1 is MNHNY and CDR2 is SVGAGI (reference sequence). The CDR3, as DNA: TGTGCCAGCAGTTATCGTCGGGGCTACAATGAGCAGTACTTC. It is translated as CASSYRRGYNEQYF.

Only a few counts were recorded for this clonotype. The chain uses TRBV20-1 and TRBJ2-5, with 7 nucleotides matching TRBD1. The CDR3 has 14 amino acids. The V and J ends lost 5 bases and 11 bases, in that order; junction bases with no gene match: 17. Germline V gene data show CDR1 as DFQATT and CDR2 as SNEGSKA (reference sequence). In DNA form, the CDR3 reads TGCAGTGCTCGACAGGGATTGGTTCGGAGTGATCAGTACTTC. This encodes CSARQGLVRSDQYF.

This clonotype was recorded many times. The chain joins TRBV6-6 to TRBJ2-7; D not certain. This CDR3 is built from 13 residues. The V gene's germline CDR1 is MNHNY and CDR2 SVGAGI (reference sequence). Trimming removed 2 bases at V and 2 bases at J, with 7 bases between. The CDR3 region is CASSYGKPYEQYF. The DNA for the CDR3 is TGTGCCAGCAGTTACGGGAAGCCCTACGAGCAGTACTTC.

The rearrangement uses TRBV2 and TRBJ1-5, with D maybe TRBD1 (5 bases). Germline CDR1 reads SNHLY; CDR2 reads FYNNEI. V was trimmed by 4 bases and J by 2 bases, leaving 15 bases between them. There are 16 residues in the CDR3. The CDR3 is CASSGQTFYGNQPQHF. The CDR3 nucleotides read TGTGCCAGCAGTGGACAGACCTTTTATGGCAATCAGCCCCAGCATTTT.

There are a few counts of this clonotype. The junction departs from the called germline gene at one end, perhaps through a read error. CDR3 sequence (DNA): TGCGCCAGCAGACAAGAACGGGGGGACAGGGGCAATTCACCCCTCCACTTT. Its translation: CASRQERGDRGNSPLHF. The rearrangement joins TRBV4-3 to TRBJ1-6; TRBD1 aligns across 10 bases. Germline CDR1 and CDR2: LGHNA and YSLEER. This CDR3 has 17 residues.

The CDR3 is CSASDHRRSTTNEKLFF. The CDR3 DNA reads TGCAGTGCTAGCGATCACAGGAGATCAACAACTAATGAAAAACTGTTTTTT. This chain links TRBV20-1 with TRBJ1-4; possibly TRBD1 for D (5 bases). Trimming took 3 bases from V and 0 from J, leaving 17 bases between them. The CDR3 has 17 residues. The germline V gene encodes CDR1 DFQATT and CDR2 SNEGSKA (reference sequence).

As to this clonotype: Since a much larger clone is just one base distant, this may be a read error. This chain links TRBV2 with TRBJ2-3; D perhaps matches TRBD2 (6 bases). CDR1 is SNHLY, CDR2 FYNNEI, per germline. V was pared by 5 bases and J by 2 bases, with 14 bases between. The CDR3 length is 15 residues. CDR3 residues: CASSSGQLNTDTQYF. The CDR3 DNA is TGTGCCAGCAGTAGCGGGCAGCTCAACACAGATACGCAGTATTTT.